This T cell receptor beta chain is from a study of CD8+ T cells in alopecia areata. Across the study: Treated patients were given 5 to 10 mg oral tofacitinib twice daily.

Notes on the study in general: Greater clonality was observed in lesional scalp samples, especially alopecia totalis/universalis, versus normal scalp.

TCR sequencing used cDNA made by reverse transcription of extracted RNA. Method: immunoSEQ multiplex PCR; TCRdb's copy keeps in-frame clones and lacks some. The data hold roughly 100,000 clones, with roughly 56% observed a single time. The CDR3 is 12 amino acids. CDR1 is PRHDT, CDR2 FYEKMQ, per germline (reference sequence). Between the trimmed V and J ends, which lost 7 bases and 6 bases, there was a span of 12 bases. As regards this clone: Its matching antigen is unknown.

The treatment here: oral pan-JAK inhibitor, 5-10 mg twice daily. This chain links TRBV13 with TRBJ1-2; D remains unclear. The specimen comprised CD8+ T cells sorted from blood, sampled at approximately week 55, from a patient treated with tofacitinib. The clonotype originates from a human donor with alopecia areata. As DNA, the CDR3 is TGTGCCAGCACAGGATTAAACAATGGCTACACCTTC. Its translation: CASTGLNNGYTF.